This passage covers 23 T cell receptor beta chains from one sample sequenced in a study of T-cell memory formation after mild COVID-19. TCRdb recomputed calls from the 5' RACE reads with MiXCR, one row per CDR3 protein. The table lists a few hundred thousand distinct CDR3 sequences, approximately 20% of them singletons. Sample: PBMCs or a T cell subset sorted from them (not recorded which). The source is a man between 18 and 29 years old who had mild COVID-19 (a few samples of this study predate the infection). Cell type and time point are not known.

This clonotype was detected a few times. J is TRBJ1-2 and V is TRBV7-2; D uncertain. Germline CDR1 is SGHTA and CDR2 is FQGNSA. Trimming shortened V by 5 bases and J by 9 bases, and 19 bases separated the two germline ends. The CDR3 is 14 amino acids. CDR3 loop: CASSGSETYPSYTF. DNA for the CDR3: TGTGCCAGCAGCGGGTCAGAAACTTATCCCAGCTACACCTTC.

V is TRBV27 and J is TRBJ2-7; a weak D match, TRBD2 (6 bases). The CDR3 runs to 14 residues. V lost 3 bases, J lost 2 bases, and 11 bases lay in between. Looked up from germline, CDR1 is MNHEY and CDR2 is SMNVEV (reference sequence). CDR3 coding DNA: TGTGCCAGCAGTTTGACGGGGGATGCCTACGAGCAGTACTTC. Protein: CASSLTGDAYEQYF.

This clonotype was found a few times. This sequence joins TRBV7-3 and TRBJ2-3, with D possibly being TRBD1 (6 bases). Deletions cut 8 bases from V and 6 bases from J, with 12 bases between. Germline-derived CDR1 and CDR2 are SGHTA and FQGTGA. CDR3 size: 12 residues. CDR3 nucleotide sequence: TGTGCCAGCGGGGGCCCCGGTGATACGCAGTATTTT. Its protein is CASGGPGDTQYF. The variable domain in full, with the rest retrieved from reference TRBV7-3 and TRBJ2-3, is GAGVSQTPSNKVTEKGKYVELRCDPISGHTALYWYRQSLGQGPEFLIYFQGTGAADDSGLPNDRFFAVRPEGSVSTLKIQRTERGDSAVYLCASGGPGDTQYFGPGTRLTVL.

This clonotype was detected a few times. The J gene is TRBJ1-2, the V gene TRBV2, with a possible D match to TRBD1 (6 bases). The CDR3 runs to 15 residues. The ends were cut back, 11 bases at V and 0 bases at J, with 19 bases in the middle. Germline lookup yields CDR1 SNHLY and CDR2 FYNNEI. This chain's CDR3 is CACAAGAGANYGYTF. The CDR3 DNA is TGTGCCTGCGCAGCGGGCGCAGGGGCTAACTATGGCTACACCTTC.

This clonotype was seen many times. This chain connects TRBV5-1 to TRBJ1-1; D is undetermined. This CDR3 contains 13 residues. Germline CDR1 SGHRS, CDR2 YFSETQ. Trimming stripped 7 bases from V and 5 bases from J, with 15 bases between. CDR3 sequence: CASLDTLGTEAFF. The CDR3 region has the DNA TGCGCCAGCCTCGACACCCTGGGGACTGAAGCTTTCTTT.

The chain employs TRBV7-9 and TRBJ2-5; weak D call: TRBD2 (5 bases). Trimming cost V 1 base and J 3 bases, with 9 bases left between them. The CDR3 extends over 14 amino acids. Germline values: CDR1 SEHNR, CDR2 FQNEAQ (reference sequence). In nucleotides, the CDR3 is TGTGCCAGCAGCTTAGGTCGAGCGGAAGAGACCCAGTACTTC. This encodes CASSLGRAEETQYF.

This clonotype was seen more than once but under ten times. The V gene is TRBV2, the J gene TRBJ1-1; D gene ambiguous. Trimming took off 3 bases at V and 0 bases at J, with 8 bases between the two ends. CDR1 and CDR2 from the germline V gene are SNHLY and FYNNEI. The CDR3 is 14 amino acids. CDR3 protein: CASSDLVMNTEAFF. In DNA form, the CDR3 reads TGTGCCAGCAGTGATTTAGTTATGAACACTGAAGCTTTCTTT.

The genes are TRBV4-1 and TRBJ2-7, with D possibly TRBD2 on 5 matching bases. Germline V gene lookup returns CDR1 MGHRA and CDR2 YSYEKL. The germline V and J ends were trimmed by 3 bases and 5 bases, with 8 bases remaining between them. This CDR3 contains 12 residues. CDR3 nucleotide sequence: TGCGCCAGCAGCCACCGGGAAGACGAGCAGTACTTC. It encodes CASSHREDEQYF.

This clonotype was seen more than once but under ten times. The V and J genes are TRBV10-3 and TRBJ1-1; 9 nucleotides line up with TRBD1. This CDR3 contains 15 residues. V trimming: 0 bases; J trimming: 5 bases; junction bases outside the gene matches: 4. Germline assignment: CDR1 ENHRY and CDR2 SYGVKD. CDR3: CAISESAQGATEAFF. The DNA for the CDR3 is TGTGCCATCAGTGAGTCGGCACAGGGGGCTACTGAAGCTTTCTTT.

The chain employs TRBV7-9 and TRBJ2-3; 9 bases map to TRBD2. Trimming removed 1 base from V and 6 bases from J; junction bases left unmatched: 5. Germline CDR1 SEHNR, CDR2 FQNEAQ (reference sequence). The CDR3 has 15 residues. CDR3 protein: CASSLVALAGDTQYF. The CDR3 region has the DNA TGTGCCAGCAGCTTAGTCGCCCTAGCGGGGGATACGCAGTATTTT.

CDR3 in amino acids: CASTYSLGATNEKLFF. CDR3 DNA: TGTGCCAGCACCTATTCTCTCGGGGCAACTAATGAAAAACTGTTTTTT. This chain uses TRBV28 with TRBJ1-4, with D uncertain. This CDR3 has 16 residues. Deletions cut 7 bases from V and 0 bases from J, with 15 bases between. The germline gives CDR1 MDHEN, CDR2 SYDVKM.

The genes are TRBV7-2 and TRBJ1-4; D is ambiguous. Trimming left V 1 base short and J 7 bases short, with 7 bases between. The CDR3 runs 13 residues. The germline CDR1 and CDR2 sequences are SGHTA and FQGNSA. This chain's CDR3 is CASSLVRREKLFF. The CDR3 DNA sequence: TGTGCCAGCAGCTTAGTCAGACGTGAAAAACTGTTTTTT.

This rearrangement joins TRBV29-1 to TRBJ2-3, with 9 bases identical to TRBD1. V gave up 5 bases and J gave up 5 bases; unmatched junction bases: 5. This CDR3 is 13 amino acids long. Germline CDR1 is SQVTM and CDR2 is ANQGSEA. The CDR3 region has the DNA TGCAGCGTTCCCACAGGGGGCGAAGATACGCAGTATTTT. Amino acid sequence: CSVPTGGEDTQYF.

CDR3 DNA: TGCGCCAGCAGCCCCCAGGGCCGAGGGCGTTACAATGAGCAGTTCTTC. Protein: CASSPQGRGRYNEQFF. The chain carries TRBV5-1 and TRBJ2-1, with D perhaps assigned TRBD1 or TRBD2 (5 bases each). The V and J ends lost 4 bases and 4 bases respectively, with 18 bases between them. The CDR3 is 16 residues long. The germline V gene has CDR1 SGHRS and CDR2 YFSETQ.

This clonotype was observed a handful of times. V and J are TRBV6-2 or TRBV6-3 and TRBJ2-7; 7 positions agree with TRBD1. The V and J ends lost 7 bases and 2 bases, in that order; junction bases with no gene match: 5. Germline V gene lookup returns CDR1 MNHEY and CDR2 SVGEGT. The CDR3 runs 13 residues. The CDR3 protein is CASIGQAPYEQYV. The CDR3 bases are TGTGCCAGCATTGGACAGGCCCCCTACGAGCAGTACGTC.

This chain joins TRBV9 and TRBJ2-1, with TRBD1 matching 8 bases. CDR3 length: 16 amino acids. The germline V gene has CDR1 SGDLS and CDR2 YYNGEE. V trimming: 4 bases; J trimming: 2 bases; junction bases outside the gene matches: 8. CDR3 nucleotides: TGTGCCAGCAGCCCTAACAGGGGGAATCCCTACAATGAGCAGTTCTTC. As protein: CASSPNRGNPYNEQFF.

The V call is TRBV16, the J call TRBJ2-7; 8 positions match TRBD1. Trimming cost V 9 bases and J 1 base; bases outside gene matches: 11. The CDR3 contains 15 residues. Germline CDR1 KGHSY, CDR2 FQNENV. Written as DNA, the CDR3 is TGTGCCAGAGCAGGCGGACAGGGCCGTTCCTACGAGCAGTACGTC. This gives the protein CARAGGQGRSYEQYV.

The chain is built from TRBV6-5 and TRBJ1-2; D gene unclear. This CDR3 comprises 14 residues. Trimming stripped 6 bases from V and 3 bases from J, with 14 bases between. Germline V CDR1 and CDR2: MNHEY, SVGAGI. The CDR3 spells CASRHRRAYYGYTF. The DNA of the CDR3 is TGTGCCAGCAGACACCGCCGGGCCTACTATGGCTACACCTTC.

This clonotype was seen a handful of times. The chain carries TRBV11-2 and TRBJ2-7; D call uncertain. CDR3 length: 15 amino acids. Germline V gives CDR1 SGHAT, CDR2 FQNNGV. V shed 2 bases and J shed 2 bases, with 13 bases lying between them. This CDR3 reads CASSLLMNSAYEQYF. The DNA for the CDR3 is TGTGCCAGCAGCTTATTGATGAACTCTGCCTACGAGCAGTACTTC.

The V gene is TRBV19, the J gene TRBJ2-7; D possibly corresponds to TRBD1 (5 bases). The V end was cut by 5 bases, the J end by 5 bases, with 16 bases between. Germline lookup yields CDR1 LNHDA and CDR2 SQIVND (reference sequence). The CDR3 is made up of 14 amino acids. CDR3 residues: CASSSLQGTNEQYF. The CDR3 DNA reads TGTGCCAGTAGTTCCCTTCAGGGTACCAACGAGCAGTACTTC.

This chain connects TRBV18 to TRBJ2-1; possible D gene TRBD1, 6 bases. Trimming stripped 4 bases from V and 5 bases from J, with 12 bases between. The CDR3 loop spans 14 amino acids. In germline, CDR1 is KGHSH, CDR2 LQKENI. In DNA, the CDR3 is TGTGCCAGCTCACAGCGTTCAGGGGACAATGAGCAGTTCTTC. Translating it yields CASSQRSGDNEQFF.

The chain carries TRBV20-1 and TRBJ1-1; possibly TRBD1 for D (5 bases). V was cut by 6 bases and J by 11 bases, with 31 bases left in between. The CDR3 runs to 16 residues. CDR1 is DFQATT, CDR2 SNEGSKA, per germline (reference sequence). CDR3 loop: CSATGTYERKGWRAFF. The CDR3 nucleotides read TGCAGTGCCACCGGGACCTACGAACGCAAAGGGTGGAGGGCTTTCTTT.

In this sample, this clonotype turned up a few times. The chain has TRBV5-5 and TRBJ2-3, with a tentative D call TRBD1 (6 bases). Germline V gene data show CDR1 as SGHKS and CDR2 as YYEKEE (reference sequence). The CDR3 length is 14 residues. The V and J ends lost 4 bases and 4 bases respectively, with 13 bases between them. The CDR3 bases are TGTGCCAGCAGCGCGCAGGGGACCCCAGATACGCAGTATTTT. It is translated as CASSAQGTPDTQYF.